This entry lists 23 T cell receptor beta chains sequenced from one sample in a study of T cell changes during pregnancy in multiple sclerosis. Assay used: immunoSEQ multiplex PCR; TCRdb lists only in-frame clones, some missing. This table holds 35,000 to 45,000 clones, around 90% found once. The sequences come from CD4+ T cells from peripheral blood mononuclear cells, collected after pregnancy. All receptors come from a female donor with multiple sclerosis, enrolled in a pregnancy study.

This clone was seen a single time. The chain combines TRBV19 with TRBJ1-3; possible D gene TRBD1, 5 bases. The ends were cut back, 3 bases at V and 0 bases at J, with 9 bases in the middle. The CDR3 has 15 residues. Per germline, CDR1 LNHDA and CDR2 SQIVND (reference sequence). The CDR3 region is CASSIRGVSGNTIYF. The CDR3 DNA follows: TGTGCCAGTAGTATTCGGGGGGTCTCTGGAAACACCATATATTTT.

The chain is built from TRBV19 and TRBJ2-2; 9 nucleotides match TRBD1. Trimming cost V 5 bases and J 1 base; bases outside gene matches: 5. The length of the CDR3 is 16 residues. Germline-derived CDR1 and CDR2 are LNHDA and SQIVND (reference sequence). The CDR3 region has the DNA TGTGCCAGTAGTCGGATGGGACAGGGGAACACCGGGGAGCTGTTTTTT. Its protein product is CASSRMGQGNTGELFF.

V is TRBV29-1 and J is TRBJ1-1, with D possibly TRBD1 on 5 matching bases. The V gene lost 7 bases and the J gene lost 1 base, with 22 bases spanning the gap. The CDR3 totals 16 residues. From germline, CDR1 is SQVTM and CDR2 ANQGSEA. The CDR3 is CSAQTHRDGRNTEAFF. The CDR3 nucleotides are TGCAGCGCTCAAACTCACCGGGACGGGAGGAACACTGAAGCTTTCTTT.

The CDR3 DNA sequence: TGTGCCAGTAGTCCTTCCAGGTTCACCTCTGGAAACACCATATATTTT. Its protein product is CASSPSRFTSGNTIYF. The chain carries TRBV19 and TRBJ1-3; no firm D call. V was trimmed by 5 bases and J by 0 bases, leaving 14 bases between them. In germline, CDR1 is LNHDA, CDR2 SQIVND (reference sequence). This CDR3 has 16 residues.

The chain uses TRBV29-1 and TRBJ2-2; TRBD1 is a possible D gene (6 bases). V shed 4 bases and J shed 4 bases, with 13 bases lying between them. Germline CDR1 and CDR2: SQVTM and ANQGSEA. This CDR3 has 14 amino acids. The CDR3 bases are TGCAGCGTTGGTGACGGACAGAGCACCGGGGAGCTGTTTTTT. This sequence encodes CSVGDGQSTGELFF.

The rearrangement joins TRBV30 to TRBJ2-1, with TRBD2 matching over 7 bases. Trimming cost V 5 bases and J 5 bases; bases outside gene matches: 12. Germline V lookup: CDR1 GTSNPN, CDR2 SVGIG (reference sequence). This CDR3 has 15 amino acids. For the CDR3, the DNA is TGTGCCTGGGGGGGGGACTACCGGATGAACAATGAGCAGTTCTTC. As protein: CAWGGDYRMNNEQFF.

The sample holds one count of this clone. This chain connects TRBV15 to TRBJ2-3, with TRBD2 matching 8 bases. J was trimmed by 5 bases and V by 5 bases; bases with no gene match: 15. CDR1 and CDR2 from the germline V gene are LNHNV and YYDKDF (reference sequence). This CDR3 region has 17 residues. CDR3: CATSALRSRGDEDTQYF. The CDR3 region has the DNA TGTGCCACCAGCGCCCTTCGGTCGCGGGGGGATGAAGATACGCAGTATTTT.

V is TRBV9 and J is TRBJ2-6, with D unresolved. Germline loops: CDR1 SGDLS, CDR2 YYNGEE. Trimming cost V 1 base and J 1 base, with 12 bases left between them. CDR3 length equals 17 residues. DNA of the CDR3: TGTGCCAGCAGCGTACACGGGTACGTTTCTGGGGCCAACGTCCTGACTTTC. This translates into CASSVHGYVSGANVLTF.

J is TRBJ2-2 and V is TRBV5-1; D may be TRBD1 (6 bases). Trimming removed 2 bases at V and 10 bases at J, with 12 bases between. Germline V gene sequence: CDR1 SGHRS, CDR2 YFSETQ. CDR3 length equals 13 residues. The CDR3 spells CASSFEGGEELFF. The CDR3 nucleotides read TGCGCCAGCAGCTTTGAAGGGGGTGAGGAGCTGTTTTTT.

The CDR3 sequence is CAWRTSGGGDTQYF. The CDR3 bases are TGTGCCTGGAGGACTAGCGGGGGAGGGGATACGCAGTATTTT. The chain combines TRBV30 with TRBJ2-3; TRBD2 agrees at 12 bases. Germline V gene lookup returns CDR1 GTSNPN and CDR2 SVGIG (reference sequence). The CDR3 is 14 residues long. Losses at the gene ends were 3 bases for V and 6 bases for J; bases not matched to a gene: 4.

CDR3 in amino acids: CATEALGDNEQFF. CDR3 nucleotide sequence: TGTGCCACGGAGGCCCTCGGGGACAATGAGCAGTTCTTC. The J gene is TRBJ2-1, the V gene TRBV28; possibly TRBD2 for D (5 bases). The germline gives CDR1 MDHEN, CDR2 SYDVKM. The CDR3 runs 13 residues. V dropped 10 bases and J dropped 5 bases, with 15 bases sitting between them.

On this clone itself: Other DNA sequences from this sample encode an identical CDR3 as well. This rearrangement joins TRBV18 to TRBJ1-1, with no clear D. Trimming took off 1 base at V and 1 base at J, with 4 bases between the two ends. CDR1 is KGHSH and CDR2 is LQKENI in the germline V gene. This CDR3 comprises 13 residues. The CDR3 sequence: CASSPRANTEAFF. The CDR3 DNA reads TGTGCCAGCTCACCACGAGCGAACACTGAAGCTTTCTTT.

V and J are TRBV5-4 and TRBJ2-5, with D perhaps TRBD2 (5 bases). V lost 0 bases and J lost 5, with 11 bases in between. The CDR3 runs to 14 residues. Germline values: CDR1 SGHNT, CDR2 YYREEE (reference sequence). The CDR3 sequence is CASSLVDSRETQYF. DNA for the CDR3: TGTGCCAGCAGCTTGGTGGACTCTAGGGAGACCCAGTACTTC.

CDR3: CASSMRISSYEQYF. The CDR3 DNA is TGTGCCAGTAGTATGAGGATAAGCTCCTACGAGCAGTACTTC. This rearrangement joins TRBV19 to TRBJ2-7; no clear D. The CDR3 sequence is 14 residues long. Germline V gene sequence: CDR1 LNHDA, CDR2 SQIVND (reference sequence). V dropped 3 bases and J dropped 0 bases, with 9 bases sitting between them.

The chain employs TRBV7-2 and TRBJ2-3; 11 bases agree with TRBD2. Germline-derived CDR1 and CDR2 are SGHTA and FQGNSA. V shed 5 bases, J shed 4 bases, and the junction held 8 bases outside the gene matches. The CDR3 has 16 amino acids. This chain's CDR3 is CASSPPLAGVADTQYF. DNA for the CDR3: TGTGCCAGCAGCCCTCCACTAGCGGGGGTGGCAGATACGCAGTATTTT.

The V and J genes are TRBV7-8 and TRBJ2-6; TRBD1 might be the D (5 bases). The CDR3 is 15 residues long. The ends were cut back, 7 bases at V and 0 bases at J, with 10 bases in the middle. Germline loops: CDR1 SGHVS, CDR2 FQNEAQ. The CDR3 DNA reads TGTGCCAGCACCCTCGGACACTCTGGGGCCAACGTCCTGACTTTC. This encodes CASTLGHSGANVLTF.

Here the CDR3 DNA reads TGCGCCAGCAGTGAGTCGGCTGGAGGCACTGAAGCTTTCTTT. Amino acids: CASSESAGGTEAFF. The rearrangement joins TRBV10-1 to TRBJ1-1; D ambiguous. Germline V gene sequence: CDR1 WNHNN, CDR2 SYGVQD (reference sequence). The V end was cut by 0 bases, the J end by 4 bases, with 9 bases between. The CDR3 has 14 residues.

The J gene is TRBJ1-5, the V gene TRBV6-1, with no clear D. Germline-derived CDR1 and CDR2 are MNHNS and SASEGT. Trimming stripped 2 bases from V and 2 bases from J, with 13 bases between. CDR3 length equals 16 residues. CDR3 region: CASSELDTPGNQPQHF. DNA of the CDR3: TGTGCCAGCAGTGAACTTGACACCCCGGGCAATCAGCCCCAGCATTTT.

V and J are TRBV6-1 and TRBJ2-1; 7 bases are shared with TRBD1. The CDR3 covers 18 residues. Germline assignment: CDR1 MNHNS and CDR2 SASEGT. Trimming removed 1 base from V and 2 bases from J; junction bases left unmatched: 11. This chain's CDR3 is CASSEGWRRQGTYNEQFF. CDR3 bases: TGTGCCAGCAGTGAAGGTTGGCGTAGACAGGGAACCTACAATGAGCAGTTCTTC.

The chain recombines TRBV7-9 with TRBJ2-3; a weak D match, TRBD2 (6 bases). V was pared by 6 bases and J by 0 bases, with 19 bases between. Per the germline V gene, CDR1 is SEHNR and CDR2 is FQNEAQ (reference sequence). This CDR3 is 17 amino acids long. Here the CDR3 reads CASSSYGDWMSTDTQYF. The CDR3 DNA reads as TGTGCCAGCAGTTCATACGGGGACTGGATGAGCACAGATACGCAGTATTTT.

The CDR3 sequence is CASTWANSNQPQHF. The CDR3 DNA sequence: TGTGCCAGTACGTGGGCGAATAGCAATCAGCCCCAGCATTTT. The chain has TRBV19 and TRBJ1-5, with D unclear. V shed 7 bases and J shed 0 bases, with 10 bases lying between them. CDR3 size: 14 residues. In germline, CDR1 is LNHDA, CDR2 SQIVND (reference sequence).

The genes are TRBV28 and TRBJ1-3; possible D gene TRBD1, 6 bases. Looked up from germline, CDR1 is MDHEN and CDR2 is SYDVKM. The CDR3 length is 13 residues. The V gene lost 6 bases and the J gene lost 4 bases, with 10 bases spanning the gap. CDR3 region: CASSTGTGNTIYF. As DNA, the CDR3 is TGTGCCAGCAGCACAGGGACGGGAAACACCATATATTTT.

This sequence joins TRBV2 and TRBJ1-3, with D possibly matching TRBD1 (6 bases). Germline CDR1 is SNHLY and CDR2 is FYNNEI. Trimming removed 2 bases at V and 7 bases at J, with 6 bases between. The CDR3 is made up of 12 amino acids. CDR3 region: CASSEQGNTIYF. In DNA form, the CDR3 reads TGTGCCAGCAGTGAACAGGGGAACACCATATATTTT.